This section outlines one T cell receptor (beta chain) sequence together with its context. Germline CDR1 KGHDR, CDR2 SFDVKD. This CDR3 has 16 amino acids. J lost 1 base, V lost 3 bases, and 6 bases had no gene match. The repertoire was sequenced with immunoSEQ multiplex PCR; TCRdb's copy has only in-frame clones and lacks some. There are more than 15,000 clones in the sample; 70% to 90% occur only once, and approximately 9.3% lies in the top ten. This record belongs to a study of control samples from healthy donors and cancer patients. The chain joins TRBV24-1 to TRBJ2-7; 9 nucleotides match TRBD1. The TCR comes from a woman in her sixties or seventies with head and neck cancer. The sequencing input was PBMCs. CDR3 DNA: TGTGCCACCAGTGATCAGGGACAGGGAGCGTCCTACGAGCAGTACTTC. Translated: CATSDQGQGASYEQYF.